The 20 T cell receptor beta chains below were found in one sample sequenced in a study of T cell repertoires in cytomegalovirus infection. One entry per CDR3 protein results from TCRdb running MiXCR on the reads. The top ten hold 12% of the sample, which has hundreds of thousands of distinct CDR3 sequences, roughly a sixth seen once. Sequencing was performed on PBMCs. Every receptor here comes from a human donor in good health (CMV status not recorded). Some clones in this sample may be carry-over from other donors' samples.

This clonotype was detected ten times or more. The chain couples TRBV6-1 to TRBJ1-1, with 8 positions matching TRBD1. J gave up 4 bases and V 4 bases, and 17 bases lay outside the gene matches. This CDR3 spans 18 amino acids. Per germline, CDR1 MNHNS and CDR2 SASEGT. The CDR3 DNA reads TGTGCCAGCAGTGTGGACAGGGTCGAAAACCTGCTGATCACTGAAGCTTTCTTT. It is translated as CASSVDRVENLLITEAFF.

The rearrangement uses TRBV5-6 and TRBJ2-7; 10 bases match TRBD2. Germline lookup yields CDR1 SGHDT and CDR2 YYEEEE. J was trimmed by 3 bases and V by 5 bases; bases with no gene match: 8. The CDR3 totals 15 residues. The CDR3 bases are TGTGCCAGCAGACCAGGACTAGCGGTGAACTACGAGCAGTACTTC. It yields the protein CASRPGLAVNYEQYF.

The sample holds many counts of this clonotype. The chain is built from TRBV7-2 and TRBJ1-4; D is perhaps TRBD1 (5 bases). V was pared by 3 bases and J by 6 bases, with 11 bases between. Looked up from germline, CDR1 is SGHTA and CDR2 is FQGNSA. This CDR3 comprises 14 residues. The CDR3 nucleotides are TGTGCCAGCAGCTTTTCGGGGCGGGATGAAAAACTGTTTTTT. The encoded protein is CASSFSGRDEKLFF.

This clonotype was found many times. This chain connects TRBV6-1 to TRBJ1-2, with D possibly TRBD1 on 5 matching bases. This CDR3 region has 16 residues. Germline-derived CDR1 and CDR2 are MNHNS and SASEGT. V gave up 0 bases and J gave up 2 bases, with 13 bases separating them. CDR3 sequence (DNA): TGTGCCAGCAGTGAAGCTTCCCCCAGGGAAAACTATGGCTACACCTTC. It translates to CASSEASPRENYGYTF.

This clonotype was seen at least ten times. This chain joins TRBV5-4 and TRBJ2-3; D might be TRBD2 (6 bases). The CDR3 has 11 amino acids. CDR1 and CDR2 from the germline V gene are SGHNT and YYREEE (reference sequence). V was trimmed by 7 bases and J by 6 bases, leaving 9 bases between them. The CDR3, as DNA: TGTGCCAGCCGGGGAGGCGATACGCAGTATTTT. Translation: CASRGGDTQYF. Variable domain in full (rest from reference TRBV5-4 and TRBJ2-3): ETGVTQSPTHLIKTRGQQVTLRCSSQSGHNTVSWYQQALGQGPQFIFQYYREEENGRGNFPPRFSGLQFPNYSSELNVNALELDDSALYLCASRGGDTQYFGPGTRLTVL.

The rearrangement uses TRBV10-3 and TRBJ1-2; tentative D call: TRBD1 (6 bases). Germline assignment: CDR1 ENHRY and CDR2 SYGVKD. CDR3 length: 14 amino acids. V lost 2 bases, J lost 6 bases, and 13 bases lay in between. The DNA for the CDR3 is TGTGCCATCAGTGAGAAGGTGGGGGCGCATGGCTACACCTTC. Its protein is CAISEKVGAHGYTF.

This clonotype was counted at least ten times. The chain is built from TRBV7-2 and TRBJ2-7; no reliable D call. V lost 5 bases and J 4 bases, leaving 6 bases between the germline ends. CDR1 is SGHTA, CDR2 FQGNSA, per germline. The CDR3 has 11 amino acids. CDR3 sequence: CASSQQYEQYF. The CDR3 DNA reads as TGTGCCAGCAGCCAACAGTACGAGCAGTACTTC.

The gene calls are TRBV7-9 and TRBJ2-3; a possible D gene is TRBD2 (5 bases). Germline values: CDR1 SEHNR, CDR2 FQNEAQ (reference sequence). Between the trimmed V and J ends, which lost 7 bases and 1 base, there was a span of 15 bases. This CDR3 is built from 15 residues. CDR3 sequence (DNA): TGTGCCAGCACCTTGGAGACCGGGGGCACAGATACGCAGTATTTT. Translation gives CASTLETGGTDTQYF.

This rearrangement joins TRBV4-1 to TRBJ2-1; 11 bases agree with TRBD1. V lost 1 base to trimming and J lost 7 bases; unmatched junction nucleotides: 3. Germline V CDR1 and CDR2: MGHRA, YSYEKL. The CDR3 extends over 15 amino acids. For the CDR3, the DNA is TGCGCCAGCAGCCAAGGGGACAGGGGGTTGAATGAGCAGTTCTTC. This codes for CASSQGDRGLNEQFF.

This clonotype was observed a few times. The V and J genes are TRBV20-1 and TRBJ2-7; the D gene is possibly TRBD2 (5 bases). In germline, CDR1 is DFQATT, CDR2 SNEGSKA (reference sequence). V was clipped by 1 base and J by 2 bases, with 9 bases between them. CDR3 length: 13 amino acids. The CDR3 coding sequence is TGCAGTGCTAGAGTTCGGGGTACCTACGAGCAGTACTTC. Translated, it gives CSARVRGTYEQYF.

CDR3: CASSSDWTFSYEQYF. CDR3 nucleotide sequence: TGTGCCAGCAGTTCAGATTGGACCTTTTCCTACGAGCAGTACTTC. V and J are TRBV27 and TRBJ2-7; D gene unclear. Germline-derived CDR1 and CDR2 are MNHEY and SMNVEV (reference sequence). Trimming cost V 4 bases and J 1 base, with 14 bases left between them. The CDR3 sequence is 15 residues long.

This chain links TRBV24-1 with TRBJ2-6; D might be TRBD1 (6 bases). The CDR3 sequence is 17 residues long. V was trimmed by 3 bases and J by 4 bases, leaving 15 bases between them. The germline V gene has CDR1 KGHDR and CDR2 SFDVKD. CDR3 nucleotide sequence: TGTGCCACCAGTGATCAAACAGGGACGGCGGGGGCCAACGTCCTGACTTTC. This gives the protein CATSDQTGTAGANVLTF.

V gene TRBV12-5 combines with J gene TRBJ2-7; 8 bases agree with TRBD1. The CDR3 has 14 amino acids. Trimming cost V 4 bases and J 2 bases; bases outside gene matches: 4. Germline values: CDR1 LGHNT, CDR2 FRNRAP. The CDR3 reads CASGSTGETYEQYF. Written as DNA, the CDR3 is TGTGCTAGTGGTTCGACAGGGGAAACCTACGAGCAGTACTTC. Filled out from reference TRBV12-5 and TRBJ2-7, the complete variable domain reads DARVTQTPRHKVTEMGQEVTMRCQPILGHNTVFWYRQTMMQGLELLAYFRNRAPLDDSGMPKDRFSAEMPDATLATLKIQPSEPRDSAVYFCASGSTGETYEQYFGPGTRLTVT.

Ten or more counts support this clonotype. The rearrangement joins TRBV5-1 to TRBJ1-4, with TRBD1 as a possible D gene (5 bases). Germline V gene data show CDR1 as SGHRS and CDR2 as YFSETQ. This CDR3 comprises 14 residues. The V gene lost 3 bases and the J gene lost 8 bases, with 14 bases spanning the gap. The CDR3 coding sequence is TGCGCCAGCAGCTCAGGGACCCTCGGGGAAAAACTGTTTTTT. Protein: CASSSGTLGEKLFF.

This clonotype has at least ten counts. The chain uses TRBV7-2 and TRBJ1-5; D not certain. The CDR3 loop spans 14 amino acids. Germline CDR1 and CDR2: SGHTA and FQGNSA. With 1 base removed from V and 7 bases from J, the gap between germline ends came to 11 bases. The CDR3 reads CASSLGVFGQPQHF. CDR3 DNA: TGTGCCAGCAGCTTAGGGGTGTTCGGCCAGCCCCAGCATTTT.

This clonotype was seen more than once but under ten times. V and J are TRBV7-2 and TRBJ2-1; D gene uncertain. Germline-derived CDR1 and CDR2 are SGHTA and FQGNSA. The CDR3 contains 15 residues. The V end lost 3 bases, the J end lost 0 bases, and 9 bases lay between the germline ends. CDR3 DNA sequence: TGTGCCAGCAGCTTCGAGTCAAGCTCCTACAATGAGCAGTTCTTC. Its translation is CASSFESSSYNEQFF.

This clonotype was seen at least ten times. V gene TRBV7-8 combines with J gene TRBJ1-1; weak D call: TRBD1 (5 bases). Germline assignment: CDR1 SGHVS and CDR2 FQNEAQ. The CDR3 has 14 residues. The V end was cut by 3 bases, the J end by 5 bases, with 13 bases between. CDR3 sequence reads: CASSFTAGRTEAFF. The CDR3 DNA follows: TGTGCCAGCAGCTTTACGGCAGGGAGGACTGAAGCTTTCTTT.

This clonotype has a count of ten or more. The V gene is TRBV6-2 or TRBV6-3, the J gene TRBJ1-5; D possibly corresponds to TRBD1 (5 bases). The germline CDR1 and CDR2 sequences are MNHEY and SVGEGT. CDR3 length equals 14 residues. V lost 6 bases to trimming and J lost 1 base, with 10 bases between them. CDR3 sequence: CASSQGLSNQPQHF. Written as DNA, the CDR3 is TGTGCCAGCAGCCAGGGACTGAGCAATCAGCCCCAGCATTTT.

The CDR3 loop reads CASSLFGTKYEQYF. The CDR3 DNA reads as TGTGCCAGCAGTTTATTCGGGACAAAATACGAGCAGTACTTC. V usage is TRBV28 and J usage is TRBJ2-7; D is possibly TRBD1 (6 bases). CDR1 and CDR2 from the germline V gene are MDHEN and SYDVKM. This CDR3 is built from 14 residues. Trimming removed 1 base from V and 4 bases from J, with 11 bases in between.

The chain links TRBV7-2 to TRBJ1-2; 8 bases fit TRBD1. Germline loops: CDR1 SGHTA, CDR2 FQGNSA. The CDR3 contains 15 residues. Trimming removed 5 bases from V and 4 bases from J; junction bases left unmatched: 9. The CDR3 sequence is CASSPTGTGGYGYTF. CDR3 sequence (DNA): TGTGCCAGCAGCCCTACCGGGACAGGAGGCTATGGCTACACCTTC.